These 14 T cell receptor beta chains came from one sample sequenced in a study of cytomegalovirus exposure and HLA in healthy donors. The PCR used 60 Vbeta and 13 Jbeta primers. Produced via immunoSEQ multiplex PCR; TCRdb's table is partial and in-frame only. The data hold around 100,000 clones, with approximately 74% observed a single time. Sequenced: PBMCs. These receptor sequences come from a woman aged 40 to 49 in good health and CMV-seropositive.

The chain uses TRBV18 and TRBJ2-7, with 9 positions matching TRBD1. This CDR3 is 14 amino acids long. With 6 bases clipped from V and 3 bases from J, the junction kept 6 bases outside the gene matches. The germline V gene has CDR1 KGHSH and CDR2 LQKENI. The CDR3: CASSGTGSLYEQYF. Written as DNA, the CDR3 is TGTGCCAGCTCCGGGACAGGGAGTCTCTACGAGCAGTACTTC.

This clone occurred a few times. This chain connects TRBV2 to TRBJ2-3; D is perhaps TRBD1 (7 bases). The germline V gene has CDR1 SNHLY and CDR2 FYNNEI. Trimming shortened V by 4 bases and J by 6 bases, and 11 bases separated the two germline ends. The CDR3 is 13 residues long. CDR3 bases: TGTGCCAGCAGTGTGGAGGGGGCTGATACGCAGTATTTT. Its protein product is CASSVEGADTQYF. The whole variable domain, remainder taken from reference TRBV2 and TRBJ2-3, is EPEVTQTPSHQVTQMGQEVILRCVPISNHLYFYWYRQILGQKVEFLVSFYNNEISEKSEIFDDQFSVERPDGSNFTLKIRSTKLEDSAMYFCASSVEGADTQYFGPGTRLTVL.

Comment on this clone: The junction does not match germline at one end; this may be a read error. The sample contains more than one DNA sequence encoding this CDR3. The rearrangement uses TRBV25-1 and TRBJ2-1; 11 bases line up with TRBD2. The germline V gene encodes CDR1 MGHDK and CDR2 SYGVNS. This CDR3 comprises 17 residues. CDR3 in DNA: TGTGCCAGCAGTGCAGAGACTAGCGGGGAGTCCTATAATGAGCAGTTCTTC. The encoded protein is CASSAETSGESYNEQFF.

The rearrangement links TRBV5-1 to TRBJ2-7; 7 bases map to TRBD1. The trim removed 3 bases at V and 3 bases at J, leaving 9 bases unmatched. The CDR3 covers 15 residues. CDR1 and CDR2 from the germline V gene are SGHRS and YFSETQ. CDR3 sequence (DNA): TGCGCCAGCAGCTGGGGGACAGCGTCAGACTACGAGCAGTACTTC. It translates to CASSWGTASDYEQYF.

This clone was picked up a small number of times. The rearrangement joins TRBV12-5 to TRBJ2-4; a possible D gene is TRBD2 (6 bases). Trimming removed 1 base from V and 6 bases from J, with 13 bases in between. Germline V gene data show CDR1 as LGHNT and CDR2 as FRNRAP. The CDR3 consists of 15 residues. The CDR3 region is CASGLAGEVGNIQYF. The CDR3 DNA sequence: TGTGCTAGTGGTTTGGCCGGGGAGGTGGGAAACATTCAGTACTTC. Combining the CDR3 with reference TRBV12-5 and TRBJ2-4 gives the whole variable domain DARVTQTPRHKVTEMGQEVTMRCQPILGHNTVFWYRQTMMQGLELLAYFRNRAPLDDSGMPKDRFSAEMPDATLATLKIQPSEPRDSAVYFCASGLAGEVGNIQYFGAGTRLSVL.

V usage is TRBV5-1 and J usage is TRBJ2-3, with a weak D call TRBD1 (6 bases). There are 17 residues in the CDR3. The ends were cut back, 0 bases at V and 0 bases at J, with 14 bases in the middle. Germline loops: CDR1 SGHRS, CDR2 YFSETQ. CDR3 protein: CASSLARTDSSTDTQYF. The CDR3, as DNA: TGCGCCAGCAGCTTGGCTAGGACAGATTCGAGCACAGATACGCAGTATTTT. Full variable domain (outside the CDR3, taken from reference TRBV5-1 and TRBJ2-3): KAGVTQTPRYLIKTRGQQVTLSCSPISGHRSVSWYQQTPGQGLQFLFEYFSETQRNKGNFPGRFSGRQFSNSRSEMNVSTLELGDSALYLCASSLARTDSSTDTQYFGPGTRLTVL.

The V and J genes are TRBV27 and TRBJ1-2, with D unresolved. V was shortened by 2 bases and J by 4 bases, with 8 bases between the two germline ends. The CDR3 runs to 13 residues. Germline V gene data show CDR1 as MNHEY and CDR2 as SMNVEV (reference sequence). The CDR3 region is CASSLGGAYGYTF. The DNA for the CDR3 is TGTGCCAGCAGTTTAGGAGGCGCCTATGGCTACACCTTC.

The chain couples TRBV7-2 to TRBJ2-3; D is possibly TRBD2 (5 bases). The length of the CDR3 is 14 residues. CDR1 is SGHTA and CDR2 is FQGNSA in the germline V gene. The ends were cut back, 1 base at V and 4 bases at J, with 9 bases in the middle. CDR3 in DNA: TGTGCCAGCAGCTTAGAGGGAGCATCAGATACGCAGTATTTT. Protein: CASSLEGASDTQYF.

This chain connects TRBV30 to TRBJ2-1; TRBD2 agrees at 8 bases. The CDR3 has 14 amino acids. Trimming took 7 bases from V and 1 from J; bases not matched to a gene: 6. CDR1 GTSNPN and CDR2 SVGIG come from the germline V gene (reference sequence). The CDR3 bases are TGTGCCTCAACGGGACTAGTTTCCTACAATGAGCAGTTCTTC. Encoded protein: CASTGLVSYNEQFF.

The chain joins TRBV4-3 to TRBJ1-3, with 7 bases matching TRBD1. Germline V gives CDR1 LGHNA, CDR2 YSLEER. This CDR3 region has 16 residues. The junction had 2 bases not matched to a gene; V was cut back by 0 bases and J by 0 bases. The CDR3 reads CASSQEAGGSGNTIYF. As DNA, the CDR3 is TGCGCCAGCAGCCAAGAGGCAGGGGGCTCTGGAAACACCATATATTTT.

In this sample, this clone turned up a few times. This sequence joins TRBV6-6 and TRBJ1-5, with a weak D call TRBD1 (5 bases). The germline CDR1 and CDR2 sequences are MNHNY and SVGAGI (reference sequence). This CDR3 has 14 residues. V dropped 4 bases and J dropped 6 bases, with 13 bases sitting between them. CDR3 in amino acids: CASSSGQGSQPQHF. The CDR3, as DNA: TGTGCCAGCAGTTCCGGGCAGGGTAGTCAGCCCCAGCATTTT.

A word on this clone: Other nucleotide sequences from this sample produce the same CDR3. The rearrangement joins TRBV21-1 to TRBJ1-2; the table's D call, TRBD1, was not checked against the DNA. TRBV21-1 is a pseudogene locus. The CDR3 extends over 14 amino acids. The CDR3 DNA reads TGTGCCAGCAGCAAAGTTGGGACAGGAGATGGCTACACCTTC. Translating gives CASSKVGTGDGYTF.

The V and J genes are TRBV7-9 and TRBJ1-4; D is ambiguous. This CDR3 has 14 residues. CDR1 is SEHNR, CDR2 FQNEAQ, per germline (reference sequence). V was cut by 2 bases and J by 4 bases, with 8 bases left in between. CDR3 residues: CASSLRRDNEKLFF. CDR3 DNA: TGTGCCAGCAGCTTACGACGGGATAATGAAAAACTGTTTTTT.

The CDR3 coding sequence is TGTGCCGCCACAGGGGATTTGAATCAGCCCCAGCATTTT. This sequence encodes CAATGDLNQPQHF. The chain employs TRBV10-3 and TRBJ1-5; 7 nucleotides agree with TRBD1. The CDR3 totals 13 residues. The V gene end was trimmed by 11 bases and the J gene end by 4 bases; junction bases not matched to a gene: 8. The V gene's germline CDR1 is ENHRY and CDR2 SYGVKD.